This T cell receptor (beta chain) was captured in a study of T cell clonotyping in hematopoietic cell transplantation. V shed 5 bases, J shed 4 bases, and the junction held 8 bases outside the gene matches. The CDR3 is 15 residues long. Germline V gives CDR1 MNHEY, CDR2 SMNVEV (reference sequence). Sequencing used immunoSEQ multiplex PCR; TCRdb keeps in-frame clones, though not all of them. The sample contains about 12,000 clones, approximately 65% of which appear only once. Notes on the study in general: Graft donor and pretransplant recipient Inverse Simpson Index values predicted broader posttransplant TCR diversity.

In the case of this clone: Its antigen is undetermined.

The sequenced sample was peripheral blood mononuclear cells, obtained 180 days after allogeneic stem cell transplant. The sequence was collected from a male patient between 60 and 69 years old who had an allogeneic stem cell transplant from an unrelated donor, so the T cells may come from the graft donor. Some clones in this sample may be carry-over from other donors' samples. V usage is TRBV27 and J usage is TRBJ1-2; 9 nucleotides line up with TRBD1. CDR3: CASSPSTGGTYGYTF. Here the CDR3 DNA reads TGTGCCAGCAGTCCATCGACAGGGGGGACCTATGGCTACACCTTC.